This T cell receptor beta chain was recorded in a study of Graves' ophthalmopathy and Graves' hyperthyroidism. TCR beta CDR3 regions were amplified from RNA transcripts. HTBI primers were used in a first-round RT-PCR, which preceded a second-round multiplex PCR. TCRdb itself ran the multiplex PCR reads through MiXCR, one entry per CDR3 protein. The sample lists just over 600,000 distinct CDR3 sequences; 20% to 25% were seen once. This clonotype appeared many times. Germline assignment: CDR1 LGHNT and CDR2 FRNRAP. V gave up 6 bases and J gave up 2 bases; unmatched junction bases: 10. CDR3 length equals 16 residues.

This receptor was identified in a woman aged 18-29 years with stable Graves' hyperthyroidism. Some clones in this sample may be carry-over from other donors' samples. This chain joins TRBV12-5 and TRBJ1-3, with TRBD1 matching 7 bases. Sequencing input: peripheral blood. The DNA for the CDR3 is TGTGCTAGTGGACCACCCGGGACAGCGCCTGGAAACACCATATATTTT. Protein product: CASGPPGTAPGNTIYF.